A single sample is the source of the 21 T cell receptor beta chains below, sequenced in a study of blood T cell repertoires in COVID-19. Sequencing used immunoSEQ multiplex PCR; TCRdb keeps in-frame clones, though not all of them. Of about 270,000 clones listed, 80% to 90% are singletons. The specimen sequenced was PBMCs or T cells enriched from blood (not recorded which). The receptors shown here come from a woman in her late teens or twenties who had recovered from COVID-19.

V and J are TRBV28 and TRBJ2-7; 7 bases agree with TRBD1. This CDR3 has 14 residues. J was trimmed by 0 bases and V by 6 bases; bases with no gene match: 5. Germline loops: CDR1 MDHEN, CDR2 SYDVKM. The CDR3: CASRGTDSSYEQYF. The CDR3 nucleotides read TGTGCCAGCAGAGGGACAGACAGCTCCTACGAGCAGTACTTC.

A few counts support this clone. The sample contains more than one DNA sequence encoding this CDR3. V and J are TRBV3-1 (or the pseudogene TRBV3-2) and TRBJ2-7; 10 nucleotides match TRBD1. The CDR3 contains 15 residues. Germline assignment: CDR1 LGHDT and CDR2 YNNKEL (reference sequence). V trimming: 2 bases; J trimming: 3 bases; junction bases outside the gene matches: 4. The DNA for the CDR3 is TGTGCCAGCAGCCAACCCGGACAGGGGGTCTACGAGCAGTACTTC. This gives the protein CASSQPGQGVYEQYF.

The rearrangement links TRBV3-1 (or the pseudogene TRBV3-2) to TRBJ2-1; tentative D call: TRBD2 (5 bases). The germline gives CDR1 LGHDT, CDR2 YNNKEL (reference sequence). There are 15 residues in the CDR3. Trimming cost V 1 base and J 3 bases, with 10 bases left between them. CDR3 sequence (DNA): TGTGCCAGCAGCCAAGGGAACCGGGGCTACAATGAGCAGTTCTTC. Translating gives CASSQGNRGYNEQFF.

V usage is TRBV27 and J usage is TRBJ1-2; D possibly corresponds to TRBD1 (6 bases). Germline CDR1 is MNHEY and CDR2 is SMNVEV (reference sequence). The CDR3 has 13 amino acids. V lost 2 bases, J lost 8 bases, and 12 bases lay in between. Here the CDR3 reads CASSLRQGNGYTF. The CDR3 DNA reads TGTGCCAGCAGTTTACGGCAGGGGAACGGCTACACCTTC.

This clone showed up just once. The V gene is TRBV5-1, the J gene TRBJ2-3; the match to TRBD2 covers 8 bases. J was trimmed by 3 bases and V by 1 base; bases with no gene match: 4. CDR3 length equals 15 residues. CDR1 and CDR2 from the germline V gene are SGHRS and YFSETQ. Written as DNA, the CDR3 is TGCGCCAGCAGCTTGACTAGCGGTGAGACAGATACGCAGTATTTT. Its translation is CASSLTSGETDTQYF.

The rearrangement joins TRBV2 to TRBJ1-1, with TRBD1 matching over 7 bases. In germline, CDR1 is SNHLY, CDR2 FYNNEI. Trimming removed 4 bases from V and 7 bases from J; junction bases left unmatched: 15. There are 16 residues in the CDR3. The CDR3 region is CASSGSRDSPIYEAFF. CDR3 bases: TGTGCCAGCAGTGGTAGTCGGGACAGCCCTATCTATGAAGCTTTCTTT.

Details on this clone: The junction and the germline gene differ at one end; a read error may be behind it. This chain connects TRBV19 to TRBJ1-2; no clear D. The CDR3 loop spans 14 amino acids. From germline, CDR1 is LNHDA and CDR2 SQIVND (reference sequence). This CDR3 is CASSMMSSNFGYTF. CDR3 nucleotides: TGTGCCAGTAGTATGATGTCCTCGAACTTTGGCTACACCTTC. The entire variable domain, with the rest obtained from reference TRBV19 and TRBJ1-2, is as follows: DGGITQSPKYLFRKEGQNVTLSCEQNLNHDAMYWYRQDPGQGLRLIYYSQIVNDFQKGDIAEGYSVSREKKESFPLTVTSAQKNPTAFYLCASSMMSSNFGYTFGSGTRLTVV.

This chain connects TRBV29-1 to TRBJ1-1; possibly TRBD1 for D (5 bases). The CDR3 sequence is 14 residues long. Germline V gene data show CDR1 as SQVTM and CDR2 as ANQGSEA. V lost 2 bases to trimming and J lost 0 bases, with 10 bases between them. Here the CDR3 reads CSVEISGVNTEAFF. The CDR3 nucleotides read TGCAGCGTTGAAATCTCGGGGGTGAACACTGAAGCTTTCTTT.

A note on this clone: At one boundary the junction diverges from the germline segment, which might be a read error. The genes are TRBV5-5 and TRBJ2-3, with unresolved D. The CDR3 has 11 amino acids. Germline CDR1 is SGHKS and CDR2 is YYEKEE (reference sequence). In DNA, the CDR3 is TGTGCCAGCAGCTTGGCTCAAATCGCAGTATTT. This translates into CASSLAQIAVF.

This clone has just one count. The chain combines TRBV27 with TRBJ2-7, with 13 bases matching TRBD2. CDR3 size: 15 residues. Germline V gene lookup returns CDR1 MNHEY and CDR2 SMNVEV (reference sequence). Trimming removed 3 bases from V and 3 bases from J; junction bases left unmatched: 2. The CDR3 loop is CASSLTSGGSYEQYF. For the CDR3, the DNA is TGTGCCAGCAGTTTGACTAGCGGGGGGAGCTACGAGCAGTACTTC.

This clone was recorded once. The chain links TRBV6-4 to TRBJ2-4; 9 bases line up with TRBD2. Per the germline V gene, CDR1 is MRHNA and CDR2 is SNTAGT. This CDR3 region has 15 residues. V lost 3 bases and J lost 9; bases outside the gene matches: 9. CDR3 loop: CASSEVSGGPRIQYF. The DNA of the CDR3 is TGTGCCAGCAGTGAGGTTAGCGGGGGCCCCCGCATTCAGTACTTC.

The chain employs TRBV11-2 and TRBJ1-2; D ambiguous. The CDR3 has 15 residues. Germline V gene sequence: CDR1 SGHAT, CDR2 FQNNGV. Between the trimmed V and J ends, which lost 5 bases and 6 bases, there was a span of 19 bases. CDR3 sequence: CASSLHGLESHGYTF. The DNA of the CDR3 is TGTGCCAGCAGCCTCCACGGCCTGGAGAGCCATGGCTACACCTTC.

This chain uses TRBV3-1 (or the pseudogene TRBV3-2) with TRBJ2-2, with 7 bases matching TRBD1. V gave up 3 bases and J gave up 3 bases; unmatched junction bases: 7. This CDR3 has 16 residues. Germline CDR1 is LGHDT and CDR2 is YNNKEL (reference sequence). The CDR3 loop is CASSQYRGYDTGELFF. In DNA, the CDR3 is TGTGCCAGCAGCCAGTACAGGGGATATGACACCGGGGAGCTGTTTTTT.

V usage is TRBV19 and J usage is TRBJ2-7; possibly TRBD2 for D (6 bases). The V and J ends lost 4 bases and 3 bases respectively, with 13 bases between them. CDR1 and CDR2 (germline): LNHDA, SQIVND (reference sequence). This CDR3 is 14 amino acids long. CDR3 sequence reads: CASSTGTGVYEQYF. CDR3 bases: TGTGCCAGTAGTACTGGGACGGGGGTCTACGAGCAGTACTTC.

To note about this clone: The junction and the germline gene differ at one end; a read error may be behind it. V usage is TRBV3-1 (or the pseudogene TRBV3-2) and J usage is TRBJ1-5, with D hard to call. Germline CDR1 reads LGHDT; CDR2 reads YNNKEL (reference sequence). This CDR3 spans 12 amino acids. The CDR3 region has the DNA TGTGCCAGCAGCCAATTAAATCGGCCCCAGCATTTT. It specifies CASSQLNRPQHF.

This clone occurred once. The CDR3 protein is CASSLNRDRSYNEQFF. The CDR3 nucleotides are TGTGCCAGCAGCTTAAATCGGGACAGGTCCTACAATGAGCAGTTCTTC. The chain combines TRBV7-8 with TRBJ2-1; 8 nucleotides agree with TRBD1. V trimming: 2 bases; J trimming: 1 base; junction bases outside the gene matches: 4. The CDR3 spans 16 residues. Germline CDR1 is SGHVS and CDR2 is FQNEAQ.

Details on this clone: Other DNA sequences in the sample encode the same CDR3. The V call is TRBV5-1, the J call TRBJ1-1, with unresolved D. The germline gives CDR1 SGHRS, CDR2 YFSETQ. The germline V and J ends were trimmed by 0 bases and 1 base, with 10 bases remaining between them. The CDR3 covers 15 residues. The CDR3 reads CASSLAGRQNTEAFF. The DNA of the CDR3 is TGCGCCAGCAGCTTGGCTGGGAGACAGAACACTGAAGCTTTCTTT.

The chain uses TRBV7-8 and TRBJ1-2, with D perhaps matching TRBD1 (5 bases). Germline V gene data show CDR1 as SGHVS and CDR2 as FQNEAQ. Trimming removed 1 base from V and 5 bases from J, with 14 bases in between. The CDR3 contains 15 residues. The CDR3 reads CASSLEGQRSYGYTF. The CDR3 DNA reads as TGTGCCAGCAGCTTAGAGGGGCAGAGGAGTTATGGCTACACCTTC.

This clone was seen just once. The chain combines TRBV29-1 with TRBJ2-1; 9 positions agree with TRBD2. The CDR3 has 19 residues. Germline CDR1 SQVTM, CDR2 ANQGSEA. Trimming removed 0 bases from V and 1 base from J; junction bases left unmatched: 13. CDR3 region: CSVEEMLEGGGASYNEQFF. In DNA, the CDR3 is TGCAGCGTTGAAGAAATGCTTGAGGGCGGGGGGGCTTCCTACAATGAGCAGTTCTTC.

The chain links TRBV5-4 to TRBJ1-1, with D possibly being TRBD1 (5 bases). Trimming left V 5 bases short and J 4 bases short, with 18 bases between. The CDR3 is 15 residues long. Per germline, CDR1 SGHNT and CDR2 YYREEE (reference sequence). The CDR3 DNA reads as TGTGCCAGCAGGATTACCAGGGAAGGGCGCACTGAAGCTTTCTTT. Its protein is CASRITREGRTEAFF.

Concerning this clone: The junction departs from the called germline gene at one end, perhaps through a read error. J is TRBJ2-3 and V is TRBV7-7; TRBD1 matches 9 bases. The CDR3 consists of 16 residues. CDR1 and CDR2 (germline): SSHAT, FNYEAQ (reference sequence). In nucleotides, the CDR3 is TGTGCTAGCAGCTTAGGGCGGGACAGGGACACAGATACGCAGTATTTT. Amino acid sequence: CASSLGRDRDTDTQYF.